The TCR beta chain under discussion was sequenced for a study of cytomegalovirus exposure and HLA in healthy donors. The CDR3 runs 12 residues. Trimming removed 5 bases from V and 2 bases from J, with 7 bases in between. Germline CDR1 is SNHLY and CDR2 is FYNNEI. It was with 60 Vbeta and 13 Jbeta primers that the PCR ran. Measured with immunoSEQ multiplex PCR; TCRdb has only the in-frame clones, and not every one. Of about 140,000 clones detected, about 61% appear once; the ten largest clones hold 1.8%. The sequence came from a male donor in good health and CMV-seronegative. The sequenced material came from PBMCs. The genes are TRBV2 and TRBJ2-7; maybe TRBD1 (5 bases). This CDR3 is CASSSQAYEQYF. Written as DNA, the CDR3 is TGTGCCAGCAGTTCACAGGCCTACGAGCAGTACTTC.